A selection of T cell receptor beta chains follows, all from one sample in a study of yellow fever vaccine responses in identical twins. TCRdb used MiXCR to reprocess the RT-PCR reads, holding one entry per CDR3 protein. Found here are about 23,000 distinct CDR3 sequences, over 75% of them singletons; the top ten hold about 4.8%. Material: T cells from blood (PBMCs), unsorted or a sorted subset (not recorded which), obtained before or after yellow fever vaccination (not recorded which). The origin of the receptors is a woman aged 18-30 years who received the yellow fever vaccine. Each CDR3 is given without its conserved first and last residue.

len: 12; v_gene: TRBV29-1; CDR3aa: SVTQGARTGELF
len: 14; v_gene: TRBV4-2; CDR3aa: ASSPRGQGTNEKLF
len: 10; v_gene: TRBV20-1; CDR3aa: SARPPMYGYT
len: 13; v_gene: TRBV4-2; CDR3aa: ASSQEGQATDEQF
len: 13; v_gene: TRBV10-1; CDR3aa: ASSVGPSGTGELF
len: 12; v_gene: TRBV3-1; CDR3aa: ASSQSRSYNEQF
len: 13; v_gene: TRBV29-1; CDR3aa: SVALGRSGANVLT
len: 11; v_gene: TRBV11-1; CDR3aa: ASTTTGSTEAF
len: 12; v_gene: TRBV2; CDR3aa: ASSEVGQSYEQY
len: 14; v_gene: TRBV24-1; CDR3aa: ATSDNTVGGWDEQF
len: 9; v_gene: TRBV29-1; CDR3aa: SVARAETQY
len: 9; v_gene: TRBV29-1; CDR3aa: SVELTDTQY
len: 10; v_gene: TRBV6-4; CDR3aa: ASSDRDLEAF
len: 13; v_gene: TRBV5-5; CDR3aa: ASSSSGTSIYEQY